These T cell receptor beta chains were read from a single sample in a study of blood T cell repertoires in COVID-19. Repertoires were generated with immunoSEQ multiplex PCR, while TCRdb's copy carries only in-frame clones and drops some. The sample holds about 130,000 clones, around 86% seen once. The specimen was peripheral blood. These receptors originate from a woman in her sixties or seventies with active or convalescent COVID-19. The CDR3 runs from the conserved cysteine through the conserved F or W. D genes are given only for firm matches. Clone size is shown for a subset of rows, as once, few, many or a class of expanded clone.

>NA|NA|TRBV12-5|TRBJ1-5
CASGQGLCSNQPQHF
TGTGCTAGTGGGCAGGGTTTATGTAGCAATCAGCCCCAGCATTTT
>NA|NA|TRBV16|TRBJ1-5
CASSQSTVVAQPQHF
TGTGCCAGCAGCCAATCCACAGTGGTGGCTCAGCCCCAGCATTTT
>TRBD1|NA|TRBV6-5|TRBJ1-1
CASSLQGAWGAFF
TGTGCCAGCAGTTTACAGGGGGCCTGGGGAGCTTTCTTT
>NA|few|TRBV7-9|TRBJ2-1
CASSGADEQFF
TGTGCCAGCAGTGGGGCCGATGAGCAGTTCTTC
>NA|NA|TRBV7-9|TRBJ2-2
CASSLVGLGAGELFF
TGTGCCAGCAGCTTAGTAGGTCTCGGGGCCGGGGAGCTGTTTTTT
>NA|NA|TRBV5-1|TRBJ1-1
CASTAGGRGNTEAFF
TGCGCCAGCACCGCCGGTGGCAGGGGGAACACTGAAGCTTTCTTT
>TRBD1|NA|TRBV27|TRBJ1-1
CASSSTGVGKREAFF
TGTGCCAGCAGTTCAACAGGGGTCGGGAAACGTGAAGCTTTCTTT
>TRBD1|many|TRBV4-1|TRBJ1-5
CASSFEGGQINQPQHF
TGCGCCAGCAGCTTCGAGGGGGGACAGATAAATCAGCCCCAGCATTTT
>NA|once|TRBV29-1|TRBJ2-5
CSVEDPPGGRETQYF
TGCAGCGTTGAAGATCCCCCGGGGGGCAGGGAGACCCAGTACTTC
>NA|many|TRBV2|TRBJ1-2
CASSESGLEGIEDRFGGYTF
TGTGCCAGCAGTGAATCAGGCTTGGAGGGGATCGAGGATCGGTTTGGGGGCTACACCTTC
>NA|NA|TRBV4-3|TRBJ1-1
CASSGGQMNTEAFF
TGCGCCAGCAGCGGCGGACAGATGAACACTGAAGCTTTCTTT
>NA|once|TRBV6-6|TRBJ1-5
CASHRDINQPQHF
TGTGCCAGCCACCGGGACATTAATCAGCCCCAGCATTTT
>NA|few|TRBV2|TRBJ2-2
CASKRERDTGELFF
TGTGCCAGCAAGAGGGAGCGGGACACCGGGGAGCTGTTTTTT
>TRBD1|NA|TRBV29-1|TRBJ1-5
CSALPGGSDQPQHF
TGCAGCGCCCTCCCAGGGGGCAGCGATCAGCCCCAGCATTTT
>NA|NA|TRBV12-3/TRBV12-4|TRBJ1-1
CASLLGGGEAFF
TGTGCCAGCCTTCTCGGGGGAGGAGAAGCTTTCTTT
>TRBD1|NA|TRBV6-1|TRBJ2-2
CASSEVVGQGDTGELFF
TGTGCCAGCAGTGAAGTTGTCGGACAGGGGGATACCGGGGAGCTGTTTTTT
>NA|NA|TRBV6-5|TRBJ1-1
CASSYSGQRMNTEAFF
TGTGCCAGCAGTTACTCGGGACAAAGAATGAACACTGAAGCTTTCTTT
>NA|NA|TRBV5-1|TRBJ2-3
CASSIPVADTQYF
TGCGCCAGCAGCATCCCCGTAGCAGATACGCAGTATTTT
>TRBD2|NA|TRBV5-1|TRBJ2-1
CASSLTSGGSNEQFF
TGCGCCAGCAGCCTCACTAGCGGGGGGAGTAATGAGCAGTTCTTC
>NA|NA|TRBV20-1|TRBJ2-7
CSARYLYEQYF
TGCAGTGCCAGGTACCTCTACGAGCAGTACTTC
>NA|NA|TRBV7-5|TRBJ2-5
CVRSLKGRQGWETQYF
TGTGTCAGAAGCTTAAAGGGCCGACAGGGTTGGGAGACCCAGTACTTC
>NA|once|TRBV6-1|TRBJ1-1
CASSELGDTEAFF
TGTGCCAGCAGTGAACTCGGGGACACTGAAGCTTTCTTT
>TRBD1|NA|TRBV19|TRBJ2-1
CASSIDGLGQGVGRSYNEQFF
TGTGCCAGTAGTATAGATGGACTGGGACAGGGGGTAGGTCGCTCCTACAATGAGCAGTTCTTC
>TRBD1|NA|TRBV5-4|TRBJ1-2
CASSAPTGTTNYGYTF
TGTGCCAGCAGCGCCCCGACAGGGACAACTAACTATGGCTACACCTTC
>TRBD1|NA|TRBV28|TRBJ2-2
CASRRTGLNTGELFF
TGTGCCAGCAGACGGACAGGGCTGAACACCGGGGAGCTGTTTTTT
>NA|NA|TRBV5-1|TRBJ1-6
CASSLTSLGLNSPLHF
TGCGCCAGCAGCTTGACAAGCCTGGGCCTTAATTCACCCCTCCACTTT
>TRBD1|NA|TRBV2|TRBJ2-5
CASVTGSQETQYF
TGTGCCAGCGTGACAGGGTCTCAGGAGACCCAGTACTTC
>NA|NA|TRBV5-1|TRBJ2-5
CASSLAGATKETQYF
TGCGCCAGCAGCTTGGCCGGAGCTACCAAGGAGACCCAGTACTTC
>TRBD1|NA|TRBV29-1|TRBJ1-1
CSVRQGGGNTEAFF
TGCAGCGTGAGGCAGGGGGGTGGGAACACTGAAGCTTTCTTT
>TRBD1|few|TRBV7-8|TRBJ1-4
CASSGTGGGEKLFF
TGTGCCAGCTCCGGGACAGGGGGAGGAGAAAAACTGTTTTTT
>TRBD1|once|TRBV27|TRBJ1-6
CASSFGTGNSPLHF
TGTGCCAGCAGTTTTGGGACAGGGAATTCACCCCTCCACTTT
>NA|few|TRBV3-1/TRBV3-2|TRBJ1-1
CASSQGIGLMNTEAFF
TGTGCCAGCAGCCAAGGAATAGGACTGATGAACACTGAAGCTTTCTTT
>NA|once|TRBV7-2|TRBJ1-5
CASSLKGRGWPQHF
TGTGCCAGCAGCTTAAAGGGCAGGGGCTGGCCCCAGCATTTT
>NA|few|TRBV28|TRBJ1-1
CASSLTTVGVWAEAFF
TGTGCCAGCAGTCTTACGACGGTAGGGGTTTGGGCTGAAGCTTTCTTT
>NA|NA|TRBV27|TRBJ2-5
CASSQRDNQETQYF
TGTGCCAGCAGTCAGCGGGACAACCAAGAGACCCAGTACTTC
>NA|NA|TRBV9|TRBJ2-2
CASSANKLATGELFF
TGTGCCAGCAGCGCCAACAAACTAGCAACCGGGGAGCTGTTTTTT
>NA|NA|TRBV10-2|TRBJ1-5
CASSEIDRNQPQHF
TGCGCCAGCAGTGAGATTGACAGAAATCAGCCCCAGCATTTT
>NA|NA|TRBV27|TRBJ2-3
CASRLTPLGTDTQYF
TGTGCCAGCAGATTAACTCCGTTGGGCACAGATACGCAGTATTTT
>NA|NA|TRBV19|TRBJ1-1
CASSIPPGETEAFF
TGTGCCAGTAGTATCCCCCCCGGGGAGACTGAAGCTTTCTTT
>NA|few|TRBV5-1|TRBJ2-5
CASSLGQGLLQETQYF
TGCGCCAGCAGCTTGGGGCAGGGCCTTCTCCAAGAGACCCAGTACTTC
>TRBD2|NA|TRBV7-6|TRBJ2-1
CASSLAIAGANNEQFF
TGTGCCAGCAGCTTAGCGATAGCGGGGGCAAACAATGAGCAGTTCTTC
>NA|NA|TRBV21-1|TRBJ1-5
CASSKALAPDQPQHF
TGTGCCAGCAGCAAAGCGCTTGCGCCTGATCAGCCCCAGCATTTT
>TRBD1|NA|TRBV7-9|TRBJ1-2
CASSYGTGTNYGYTF
TGTGCCAGCAGCTATGGGACAGGAACCAACTATGGCTACACCTTC
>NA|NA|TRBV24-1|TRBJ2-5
CATSSQETQYF
TGTGCCACCAGCAGCCAAGAGACCCAGTACTTC
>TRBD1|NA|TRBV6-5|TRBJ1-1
CASTSGQMNTEAFF
TGTGCCAGCACCTCGGGACAGATGAACACTGAAGCTTTCTTT
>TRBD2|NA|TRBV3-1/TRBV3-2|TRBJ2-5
CASSHGRWAAGQETQYF
TGTGCCAGCAGCCACGGGCGGTGGGCAGCGGGGCAAGAGACCCAGTACTTC
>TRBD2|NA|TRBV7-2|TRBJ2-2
CASSLVASGNTGELFF
TGTGCCAGCAGCTTAGTTGCTAGCGGGAACACCGGGGAGCTGTTTTTT
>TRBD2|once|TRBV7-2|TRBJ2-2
CASRTGTSGPTGELFF
TGTGCCAGCAGAACCGGGACTAGCGGACCCACCGGGGAGCTGTTTTTT
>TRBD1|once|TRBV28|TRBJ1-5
CASSYSGTGGARQPQHF
TGTGCCAGCAGTTATTCCGGGACAGGGGGCGCGAGGCAGCCCCAGCATTTT
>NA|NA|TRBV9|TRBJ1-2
CASSVGDTNYGYTF
TGTGCCAGCAGCGTAGGGGACACTAACTATGGCTACACCTTC
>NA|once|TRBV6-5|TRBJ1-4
CASSYSQGYTNEKLFF
TGTGCCAGCAGTTACTCACAGGGCTACACTAATGAAAAACTGTTTTTT
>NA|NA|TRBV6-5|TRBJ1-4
CANSPRTGRDEKLFF
TGTGCCAACAGTCCCCGGACTGGGAGGGATGAAAAACTGTTTTTT